This record looks at one T cell receptor (beta chain) sequence and its context. This clonotype has more than one count but fewer than ten. No antigen is known for it. The sample holds no much larger clone one base away, and base qualities are not on file. The sample originates from a study of response to subunit inactivated influenza vaccine (dated by TCRdb to the late 2010s). Describing the broader study: Deep quantitative profiling of the T cell receptor repertoire was used in the study to follow responses to a trivalent subunit inactivated influenza vaccine.

V and J are trimmed by 2 bases and 10 bases, and the gene matches miss 7 bases of the junction. CDR1 and CDR2 (LGHDT, YNNKEL) derive from the germline V gene (reference sequence). Reading from cysteine to phenylalanine, the CDR3 counts 14 amino acids. Only the CDR3 DNA stays, 42 bases, in frame from base 1. Study-level results and caveats: According to the authors, only a limited number of new T cells may be recruited by each seasonal influenza vaccination.

Libraries came from RT-PCR. TCRdb shows the sequencer as Illumina HiSeq 2500. TCRdb took the public reads, trimmed them with fastp at Q25, ran MiXCR for clone calling and kept in-frame beta chains. Entries that share a CDR3 protein sequence are merged under the most common genes and DNA. The sample contains about 540,000 distinct CDR3 sequences, 12% to 15% of them found a single time. The ten largest make up 11% of the sample. The origin of this receptor is a man aged 50-60 years who received an inactivated influenza vaccine. Donor details come from another sample of the same person, matched by shared clones. The material was PBMCs from blood, obtained approximately 12 days after vaccination. The chain is encoded by TRBV3-1 joined to TRBJ2-1, with 8 middle bases fitting TRBD2. The CDR3 sequence is CASSQQRLALEQFF. The nucleotide sequence is given as TGTGCCAGCAGCCAACAGAGACTAGCGCTAGAGCAGTTCTTC.